This TCR beta chain is from a study of blood T cell repertoires in COVID-19. Turning to the study itself: Specimens from acute and convalescent COVID-19 originated in the United States, Italy and Spain.

Notes on this clone: Distinct nucleotide sequences in the sample also encode this CDR3.

Here immunoSEQ multiplex PCR was the method, and the copy in TCRdb shows in-frame clones only, minus some. The sample includes fewer than 200,000 clones, approximately 85% of them seen just once. The V end lost 1 base, the J end lost 1 base, and 4 bases lay between the germline ends. CDR3 length equals 14 residues. CDR1 and CDR2 from the germline V gene are SNHLY and FYNNEI. The TCR comes from a woman aged 60-75 years with COVID-19, enrolled during active disease. The sample consisted of peripheral blood. V usage is TRBV2 and J usage is TRBJ2-2; D unclear. For the CDR3, the DNA is TGTGCCAGCAGTGAAGTCAGGAACACCGGGGAGCTGTTTTTT. It encodes CASSEVRNTGELFF. Full variable domain (outside the CDR3, taken from reference TRBV2 and TRBJ2-2): EPEVTQTPSHQVTQMGQEVILRCVPISNHLYFYWYRQILGQKVEFLVSFYNNEISEKSEIFDDQFSVERPDGSNFTLKIRSTKLEDSAMYFCASSEVRNTGELFFGEGSRLTVL.